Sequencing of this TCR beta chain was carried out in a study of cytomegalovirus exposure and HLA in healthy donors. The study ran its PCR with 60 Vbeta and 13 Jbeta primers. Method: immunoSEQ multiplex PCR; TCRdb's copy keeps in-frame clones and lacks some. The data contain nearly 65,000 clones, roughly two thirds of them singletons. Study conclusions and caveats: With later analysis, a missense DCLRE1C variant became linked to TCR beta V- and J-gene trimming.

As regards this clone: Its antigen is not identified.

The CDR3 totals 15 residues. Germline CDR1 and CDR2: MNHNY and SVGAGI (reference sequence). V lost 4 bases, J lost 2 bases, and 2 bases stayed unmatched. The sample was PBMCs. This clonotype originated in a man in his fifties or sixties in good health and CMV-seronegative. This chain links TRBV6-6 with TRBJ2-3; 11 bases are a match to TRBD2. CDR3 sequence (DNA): TGTGCCAGCAGTTTTAGCGGGGGGGCCACAGATACGCAGTATTTT. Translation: CASSFSGGATDTQYF.